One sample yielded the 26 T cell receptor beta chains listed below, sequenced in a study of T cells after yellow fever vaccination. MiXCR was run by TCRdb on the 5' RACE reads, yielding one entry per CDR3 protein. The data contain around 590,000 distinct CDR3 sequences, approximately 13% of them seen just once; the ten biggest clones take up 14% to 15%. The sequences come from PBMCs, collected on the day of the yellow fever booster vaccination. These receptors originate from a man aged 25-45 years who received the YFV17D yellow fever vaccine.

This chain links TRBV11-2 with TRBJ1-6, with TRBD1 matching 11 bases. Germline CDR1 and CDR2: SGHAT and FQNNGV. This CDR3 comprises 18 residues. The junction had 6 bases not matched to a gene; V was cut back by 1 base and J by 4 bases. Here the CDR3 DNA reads TGTGCCAGCAGCTTAGGGACAGGGGGCCTCCTTTATAATTCACCCCTCCACTTT. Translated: CASSLGTGGLLYNSPLHF.

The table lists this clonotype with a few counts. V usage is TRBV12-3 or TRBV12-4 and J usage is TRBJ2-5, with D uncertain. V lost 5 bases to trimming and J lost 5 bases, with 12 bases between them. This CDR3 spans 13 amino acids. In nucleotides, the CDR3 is TGTGCCAGCAGTAGGCAAAGGTTGGAGACCCAGTACTTC. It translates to CASSRQRLETQYF.

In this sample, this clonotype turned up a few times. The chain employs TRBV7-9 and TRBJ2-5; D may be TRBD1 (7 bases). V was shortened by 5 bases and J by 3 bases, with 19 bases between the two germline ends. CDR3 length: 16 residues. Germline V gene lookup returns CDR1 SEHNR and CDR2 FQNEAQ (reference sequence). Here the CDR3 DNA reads TGTGCCAGCAGCCCCCGGCCAACAGGGGAGGAAGAGACCCAGTACTTC. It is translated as CASSPRPTGEEETQYF. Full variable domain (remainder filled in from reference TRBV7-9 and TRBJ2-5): DTGVSQNPRHKITKRGQNVTFRCDPISEHNRLYWYRQTLGQGPEFLTYFQNEAQLEKSRLLSDRFSAERPKGSFSTLEIQRTEQGDSAMYLCASSPRPTGEEETQYFGPGTRLLVL.

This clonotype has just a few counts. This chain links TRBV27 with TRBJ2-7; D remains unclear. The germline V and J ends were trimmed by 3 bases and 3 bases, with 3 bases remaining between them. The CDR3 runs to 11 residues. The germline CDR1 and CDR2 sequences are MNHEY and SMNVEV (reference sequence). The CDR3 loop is CASSFFYEQYF. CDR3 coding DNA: TGTGCCAGCAGTTTCTTCTACGAGCAGTACTTC.

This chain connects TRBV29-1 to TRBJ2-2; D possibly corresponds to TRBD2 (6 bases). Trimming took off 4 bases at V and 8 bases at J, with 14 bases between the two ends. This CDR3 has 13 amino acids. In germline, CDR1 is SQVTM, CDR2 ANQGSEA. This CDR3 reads CSVGRGAVGELFF. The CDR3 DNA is TGCAGCGTTGGGAGGGGCGCAGTAGGGGAGCTGTTTTTT.

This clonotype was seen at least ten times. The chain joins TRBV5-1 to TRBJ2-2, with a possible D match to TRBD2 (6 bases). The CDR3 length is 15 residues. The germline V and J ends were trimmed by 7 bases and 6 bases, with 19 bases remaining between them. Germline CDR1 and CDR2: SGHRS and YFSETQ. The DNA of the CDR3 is TGCGCCAGCGACAAGGGAGGCGGGACCTCCGGGGAGCTGTTTTTT. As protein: CASDKGGGTSGELFF.

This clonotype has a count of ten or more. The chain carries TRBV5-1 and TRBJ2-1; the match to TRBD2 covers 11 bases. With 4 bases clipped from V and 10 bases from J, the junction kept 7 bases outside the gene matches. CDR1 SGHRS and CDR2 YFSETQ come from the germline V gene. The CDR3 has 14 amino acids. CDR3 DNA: TGCGCCAGCAGCACTGGGACTAGCGGAGGCGAGCAGTTCTTC. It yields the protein CASSTGTSGGEQFF.

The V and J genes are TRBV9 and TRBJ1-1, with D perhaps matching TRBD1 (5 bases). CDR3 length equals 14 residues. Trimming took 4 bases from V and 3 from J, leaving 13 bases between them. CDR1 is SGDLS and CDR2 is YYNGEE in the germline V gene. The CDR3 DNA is TGTGCCAGCAGCCCAGAGACGGGGGACACTGAAGCTTTCTTT. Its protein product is CASSPETGDTEAFF.

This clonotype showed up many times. The DNA for the CDR3 is TGCAGCGTCACCGGACAGGCTGACTCCTACGAGCAGTACTTC. Translated, it gives CSVTGQADSYEQYF. The chain uses TRBV29-1 and TRBJ2-7; 7 nucleotides agree with TRBD1. V gave up 6 bases and J gave up 0 bases; unmatched junction bases: 8. Germline CDR1 reads SQVTM; CDR2 reads ANQGSEA. This CDR3 spans 14 amino acids.

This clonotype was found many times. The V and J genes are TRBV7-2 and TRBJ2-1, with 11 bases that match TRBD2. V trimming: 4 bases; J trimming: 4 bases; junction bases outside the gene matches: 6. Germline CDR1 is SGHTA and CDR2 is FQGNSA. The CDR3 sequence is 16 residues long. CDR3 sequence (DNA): TGTGCCAGCAGCTCCCGGACTAGCGGGTGGTACAATGAGCAGTTCTTC. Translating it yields CASSSRTSGWYNEQFF.

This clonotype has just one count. The CDR3 loop reads CASSQVADRARGTEAFF. The CDR3 DNA sequence: TGCGCCAGCAGCCAAGTCGCGGACAGGGCGAGGGGCACTGAAGCTTTCTTT. The gene calls are TRBV4-3 and TRBJ1-1, with 8 bases identical to TRBD1. The V segment lost 1 base and the J segment 4 bases; nucleotides outside the gene matches: 11. Germline CDR1 LGHNA, CDR2 YSLEER. This CDR3 contains 17 residues.

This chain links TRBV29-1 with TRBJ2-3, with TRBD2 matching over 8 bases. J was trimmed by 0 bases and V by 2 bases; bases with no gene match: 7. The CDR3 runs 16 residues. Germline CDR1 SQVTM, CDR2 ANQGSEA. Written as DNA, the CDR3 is TGCAGCGTTGAACATACTAGCGGTTCTAGCACAGATACGCAGTATTTT. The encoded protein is CSVEHTSGSSTDTQYF.

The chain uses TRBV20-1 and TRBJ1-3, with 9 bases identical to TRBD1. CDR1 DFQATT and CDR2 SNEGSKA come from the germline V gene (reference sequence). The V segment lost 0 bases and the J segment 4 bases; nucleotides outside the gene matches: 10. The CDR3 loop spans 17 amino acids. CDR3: CSARDLRDRVSGNTIYF. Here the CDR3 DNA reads TGCAGTGCTAGAGATTTGCGGGACAGGGTTTCAGGAAACACCATATATTTT.

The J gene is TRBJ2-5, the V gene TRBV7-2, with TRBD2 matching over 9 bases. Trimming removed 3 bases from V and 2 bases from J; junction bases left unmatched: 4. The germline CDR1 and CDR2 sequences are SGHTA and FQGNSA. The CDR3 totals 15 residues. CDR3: CASSLLAGRQETQYF. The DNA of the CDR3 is TGTGCCAGCAGCTTGCTAGCGGGACGTCAAGAGACCCAGTACTTC.

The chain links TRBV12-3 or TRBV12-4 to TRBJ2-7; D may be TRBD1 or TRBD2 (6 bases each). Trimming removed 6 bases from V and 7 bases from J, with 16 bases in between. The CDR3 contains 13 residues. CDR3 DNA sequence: TGTGCCAGCAGCGGGGGCGTACCGTGGGAGCAGTACTTC. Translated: CASSGGVPWEQYF.

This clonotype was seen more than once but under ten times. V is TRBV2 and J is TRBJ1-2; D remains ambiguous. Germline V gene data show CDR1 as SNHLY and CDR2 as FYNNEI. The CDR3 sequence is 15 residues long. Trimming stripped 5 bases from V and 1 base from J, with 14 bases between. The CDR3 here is CASSTLRFNNYGYTF. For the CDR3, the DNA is TGTGCCAGCAGTACTCTCCGGTTTAATAACTATGGCTACACCTTC. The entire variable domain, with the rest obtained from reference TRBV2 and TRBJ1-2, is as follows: EPEVTQTPSHQVTQMGQEVILRCVPISNHLYFYWYRQILGQKVEFLVSFYNNEISEKSEIFDDQFSVERPDGSNFTLKIRSTKLEDSAMYFCASSTLRFNNYGYTFGSGTRLTVV.

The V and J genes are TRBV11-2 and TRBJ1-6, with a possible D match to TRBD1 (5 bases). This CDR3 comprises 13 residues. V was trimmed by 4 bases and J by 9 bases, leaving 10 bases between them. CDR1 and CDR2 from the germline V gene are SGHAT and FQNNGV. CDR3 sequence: CASSSSGSSPLHF. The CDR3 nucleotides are TGTGCCAGCAGCTCCTCAGGGAGTTCACCCCTCCACTTT. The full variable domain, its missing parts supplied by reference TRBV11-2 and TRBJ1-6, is EAGVAQSPRYKIIEKRQSVAFWCNPISGHATLYWYQQILGQGPKLLIQFQNNGVVDDSQLPKDRFSAERLKGVDSTLKIQPAKLEDSAVYLCASSSSGSSPLHFGNGTRLTVT.

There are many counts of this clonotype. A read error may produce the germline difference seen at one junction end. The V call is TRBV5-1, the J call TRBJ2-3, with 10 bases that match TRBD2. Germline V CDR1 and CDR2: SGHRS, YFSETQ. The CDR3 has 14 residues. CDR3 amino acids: CASSLAGATDTQYF. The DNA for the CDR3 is TGTGCCAGCAGCCTAGCGGGAGCGACAGATACGCAGTATTTT.

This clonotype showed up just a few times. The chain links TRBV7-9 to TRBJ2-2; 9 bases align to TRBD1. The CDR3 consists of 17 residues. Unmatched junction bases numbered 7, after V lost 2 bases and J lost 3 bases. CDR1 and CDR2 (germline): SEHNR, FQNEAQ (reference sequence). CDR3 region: CASSLTGGQGYTGELFF. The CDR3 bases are TGTGCCAGCAGCTTAACGGGCGGACAGGGGTACACCGGGGAGCTGTTTTTT.

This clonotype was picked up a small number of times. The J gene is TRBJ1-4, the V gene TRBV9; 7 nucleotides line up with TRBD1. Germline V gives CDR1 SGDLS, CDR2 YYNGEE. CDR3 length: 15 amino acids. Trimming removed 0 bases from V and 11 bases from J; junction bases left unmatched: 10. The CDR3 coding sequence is TGTGCCAGCAGCGTAGGAACAGGGGCGTCGAACAAACTGTTTTTT. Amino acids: CASSVGTGASNKLFF.

The CDR3 region is CASSQVTGGGEQYF. Written as DNA, the CDR3 is TGCGCCAGCAGCCAGGTGACAGGCGGTGGGGAGCAGTACTTC. The chain uses TRBV4-3 and TRBJ2-7; D is perhaps TRBD1 (6 bases). The germline CDR1 and CDR2 sequences are LGHNA and YSLEER. Trimming left V 3 bases short and J 7 bases short, with 16 bases between. CDR3 length equals 14 residues.

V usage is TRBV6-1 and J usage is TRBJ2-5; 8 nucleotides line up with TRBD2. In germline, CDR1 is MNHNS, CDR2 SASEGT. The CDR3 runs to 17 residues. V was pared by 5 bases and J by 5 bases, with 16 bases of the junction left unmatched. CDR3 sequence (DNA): TGTGCCAGCAGTCGCAACGGCGCGGGAGGCCCGTCGGAGACCCAGTACTTC. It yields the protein CASSRNGAGGPSETQYF.

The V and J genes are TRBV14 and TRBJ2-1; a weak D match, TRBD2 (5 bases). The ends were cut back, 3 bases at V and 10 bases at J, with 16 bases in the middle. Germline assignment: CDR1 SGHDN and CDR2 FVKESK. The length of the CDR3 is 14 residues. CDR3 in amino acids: CASSHLGGRGEQFF. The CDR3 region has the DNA TGTGCCAGCAGCCACTTAGGTGGCCGCGGGGAGCAGTTCTTC.

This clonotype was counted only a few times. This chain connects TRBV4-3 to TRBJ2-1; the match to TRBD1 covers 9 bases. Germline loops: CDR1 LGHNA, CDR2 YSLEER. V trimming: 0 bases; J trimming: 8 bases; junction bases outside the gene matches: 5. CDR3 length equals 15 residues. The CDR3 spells CASSQDHRGPDEQFF. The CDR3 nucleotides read TGCGCCAGCAGCCAAGATCACAGGGGGCCCGATGAGCAGTTCTTC.

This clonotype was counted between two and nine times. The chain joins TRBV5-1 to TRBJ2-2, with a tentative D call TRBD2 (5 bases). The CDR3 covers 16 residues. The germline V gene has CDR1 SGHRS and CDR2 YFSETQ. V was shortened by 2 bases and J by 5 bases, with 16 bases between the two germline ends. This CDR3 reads CASSLAEPPPTGELFF. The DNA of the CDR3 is TGCGCCAGCAGCTTAGCGGAGCCCCCCCCTACCGGGGAGCTGTTTTTT.

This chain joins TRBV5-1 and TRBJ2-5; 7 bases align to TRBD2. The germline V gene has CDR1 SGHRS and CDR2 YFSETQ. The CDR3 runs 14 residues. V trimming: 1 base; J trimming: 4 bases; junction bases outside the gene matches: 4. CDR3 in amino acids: CASSLFSSGETQYF. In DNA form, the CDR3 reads TGCGCCAGCAGCTTGTTTTCTAGCGGAGAGACCCAGTACTTC.